One sample yielded the 18 T cell receptor beta chains listed below, sequenced in a study of post-analysis software for immune sequencing data. Overall study findings and caveats: Included in a set of five TRBV segments more frequent in patients than controls were TRBV5-6, TRBV5-1 and TRBV20-1.

These receptors are not linked to any known antigen. TCR beta cDNA libraries included unique molecular identifiers. Using its own MiXCR run on the PCR reads, TCRdb lists one record per CDR3 protein. The data contain under 900,000 distinct CDR3 sequences, roughly 50% of them singletons. Sample: blood. The receptors here all came from a girl under 18 with multiple sclerosis.

The chain has TRBV5-1 and TRBJ2-3; D is unclear. The germline V gene encodes CDR1 SGHRS and CDR2 YFSETQ. The ends were cut back, 9 bases at V and 0 bases at J, with 14 bases in the middle. The CDR3 loop spans 14 amino acids. CDR3 loop: CATNPGSSTDTQYF. The CDR3 DNA sequence: TGCGCCACCAACCCCGGGTCTAGCACAGATACGCAGTATTTT.

The CDR3 nucleotides read TGCAGTGCCGGACCCGTCGGACAGTCAACCTATAACAATGAGCAGTTCTTC. It translates to CSAGPVGQSTYNNEQFF. J is TRBJ2-1 and V is TRBV20-1, with D perhaps TRBD1 (6 bases). V was shortened by 6 bases and J by 5 bases, with 26 bases between the two germline ends. Germline loops: CDR1 DFQATT, CDR2 SNEGSKA (reference sequence). The CDR3 has 17 amino acids.

This chain links TRBV4-1 with TRBJ2-2; TRBD2 matches 8 bases. The CDR3 runs 17 residues. Trimming took 3 bases from V and 4 from J; bases not matched to a gene: 10. Germline loops: CDR1 MGHRA, CDR2 YSYEKL. As DNA, the CDR3 is TGCGCCAGCAGCCATCCCGAGAAGCGGGAGAGCACCGGGGAGCTGTTTTTT. Amino acids: CASSHPEKRESTGELFF.

Only a few counts were recorded for this clonotype. The chain is built from TRBV11-2 and TRBJ1-1; D unresolved. This CDR3 is built from 14 residues. Looked up from germline, CDR1 is SGHAT and CDR2 is FQNNGV. V was pared by 0 bases and J by 8 bases, with 13 bases between. CDR3 in DNA: TGTGCCAGCAGCTTAGAGGAGGCCATGTTCGAAGCTTTCTTT. Protein: CASSLEEAMFEAFF.

This clonotype is a singleton in its sample. This chain's CDR3 is CSAHDRGASYEQYF. The CDR3, as DNA: TGCAGTGCTCACGACCGCGGAGCGTCCTACGAGCAGTACTTC. The V call is TRBV20-1, the J call TRBJ2-7; unclear D gene. This CDR3 region has 14 residues. Deletions cut 5 bases from V and 1 base from J, with 15 bases between. From germline, CDR1 is DFQATT and CDR2 SNEGSKA (reference sequence).

The rearrangement joins TRBV6-1 to TRBJ1-2; D gene uncertain. Germline V gene sequence: CDR1 MNHNS, CDR2 SASEGT. The CDR3 loop spans 14 amino acids. Trimming pared 2 bases from V and 4 bases from J, leaving 11 bases between. The CDR3 loop is CASSENGGGYGYTF. In DNA form, the CDR3 reads TGTGCCAGCAGTGAAAATGGAGGAGGCTATGGCTACACCTTC.

The J gene is TRBJ2-5, the V gene TRBV30; D is undetermined. Per germline, CDR1 GTSNPN and CDR2 SVGIG (reference sequence). The ends were cut back, 0 bases at V and 2 bases at J, with 10 bases in the middle. This CDR3 is built from 14 residues. For the CDR3, the DNA is TGTGCCTGGAGTGTACCAGGCAGACAAGAGACCCAGTACTTC. Its translation is CAWSVPGRQETQYF.

The V gene is TRBV5-1, the J gene TRBJ2-4, with a weak D call TRBD1 (5 bases). The CDR3 runs to 12 residues. Deletions cut 0 bases from V and 8 bases from J, with 6 bases between. Germline V gene data show CDR1 as SGHRS and CDR2 as YFSETQ. CDR3 loop: CASSLEGYIQYF. In DNA form, the CDR3 reads TGCGCCAGCAGCTTGGAGGGGTACATTCAGTACTTC.

This clonotype has a single count. V and J are TRBV7-8 and TRBJ2-3; maybe TRBD2 (5 bases). Trimming pared 5 bases from V and 3 bases from J, leaving 15 bases between. CDR3 length equals 15 residues. From germline, CDR1 is SGHVS and CDR2 FQNEAQ. CDR3 amino acids: CASSPPGKRTDTQYF. The CDR3 bases are TGTGCCAGCAGCCCTCCGGGGAAGCGGACAGATACGCAGTATTTT.

V is TRBV12-3 or TRBV12-4 and J is TRBJ2-5; 8 nucleotides match TRBD1. After removal of 6 bases from V and 6 bases from J, the junction contained 6 bases not matched to a gene. There are 13 residues in the CDR3. The CDR3: CASSPTGVQTQYF. The CDR3 region has the DNA TGTGCCAGCAGCCCGACAGGGGTTCAGACCCAGTACTTC.

Comment on this clonotype: The junction departs from the called germline gene at one end, perhaps through a read error. V is TRBV12-3 or TRBV12-4 and J is TRBJ2-3; 7 bases map to TRBD1. This CDR3 region has 15 residues. CDR3 nucleotide sequence: TGTGCCAGCAGCCAACGGACAGGCATAGCAGATGCGCAGTATTTC. Amino acid sequence: CASSQRTGIADAQYF.

In this sample, this clonotype turned up once. V usage is TRBV20-1 and J usage is TRBJ2-5; no firm D call. Looked up from germline, CDR1 is DFQATT and CDR2 is SNEGSKA (reference sequence). V was pared by 3 bases and J by 5 bases, with 31 bases between. The CDR3 is 19 amino acids. CDR3 amino acids: CSASPISLLSSGGQETQYF. The CDR3 DNA is TGCAGTGCTAGTCCGATATCTTTACTGAGTTCGGGCGGCCAGGAGACCCAGTACTTC.

Comments on this clonotype: Compared with germline, one end of the junction differs, possibly owing to a read error. The V and J genes are TRBV4-1 and TRBJ2-1; TRBD2 matches 9 bases. In germline, CDR1 is MGHRA, CDR2 YSYEKL. The CDR3 extends over 17 amino acids. The CDR3 sequence: CASSLVAGDSSYNGQFF. The CDR3 DNA is TGCGCCAGCAGCCTAGTAGCGGGGGACAGCTCCTACAATGGGCAGTTCTTC.

This clonotype has just a few counts. V and J are TRBV29-1 and TRBJ2-3, with 7 bases fitting TRBD2. This CDR3 is built from 16 residues. V gave up 7 bases and J gave up 2 bases; unmatched junction bases: 15. Per germline, CDR1 SQVTM and CDR2 ANQGSEA. CDR3 sequence (DNA): TGCAGCGGCCGAAGACTAGCTGAAATCGACACAGATACGCAGTATTTT. The encoded protein is CSGRRLAEIDTDTQYF.

This sequence joins TRBV2 and TRBJ2-7; 8 bases are shared with TRBD1. After removal of 6 bases from V and 7 bases from J, the junction contained 17 bases not matched to a gene. CDR3 length: 16 residues. Germline assignment: CDR1 SNHLY and CDR2 FYNNEI. In nucleotides, the CDR3 is TGTGCCAGCAGAGATACCGACAGGGGCTGGGACAATGAGCAGTACTTC. Translating gives CASRDTDRGWDNEQYF. Using reference TRBV2 and TRBJ2-7 for the parts outside the CDR3, the full variable domain is EPEVTQTPSHQVTQMGQEVILRCVPISNHLYFYWYRQILGQKVEFLVSFYNNEISEKSEIFDDQFSVERPDGSNFTLKIRSTKLEDSAMYFCASRDTDRGWDNEQYFGPGTRLTVT.

The chain employs TRBV6-6 and TRBJ2-7; 8 bases map to TRBD1. The CDR3 has 12 amino acids. Germline V gene data show CDR1 as MNHNY and CDR2 as SVGAGI (reference sequence). V shed 8 bases and J 3 bases; nucleotides not matched to a gene: 3. CDR3 sequence: CASRDRNYEQYF. DNA of the CDR3: TGTGCCAGCCGGGACAGGAACTACGAGCAGTACTTC.

The chain recombines TRBV6-1 with TRBJ2-1; TRBD2 aligns across 14 bases. V lost 10 bases, J lost 5 bases, and 19 bases stayed unmatched. The germline gives CDR1 MNHNS, CDR2 SASEGT. This CDR3 is built from 19 residues. CDR3 nucleotide sequence: TGTGCCACCTTCTCGGCGTGGGGGACTAGCGGGAGAATCGACAATGAGCAGTTCTTC. Translated, it gives CATFSAWGTSGRIDNEQFF.

J is TRBJ2-1 and V is TRBV3-1, with 9 bases fitting TRBD2. The CDR3 is 15 residues long. Trimming at V came to 2 bases and at J to 8 bases, leaving 7 bases not matched to a gene. CDR1 LGHDT and CDR2 YNNKEL come from the germline V gene (reference sequence). CDR3 coding DNA: TGTGCCAGCAGCCAATTAGCGGGAGTTTTGTATGAGCAGTTCTTC. Amino acids: CASSQLAGVLYEQFF.